This T cell receptor beta chain comes out of a study of response to subunit inactivated influenza vaccine. This clonotype was counted between two and nine times. TCRdb passed the RT-PCR reads through MiXCR, listing each CDR3 protein once. Of 250,000 to 350,000 distinct CDR3 sequences listed, around 22% are singletons. CDR1 and CDR2 (germline): MNHEY, SVGAGI. This CDR3 contains 14 residues. V dropped 0 bases and J dropped 4 bases, with 7 bases sitting between them. The chain has TRBV6-5 and TRBJ1-5, with unresolved D. The starting material was PBMCs from blood, obtained approximately 20 months after vaccination. The clonotype comes from a man aged 50 to 69 who received an inactivated influenza vaccine. CDR3 in amino acids: CASSYSGRNQPQHF. CDR3 DNA sequence: TGTGCCAGCAGTTACTCCGGCAGAAATCAGCCCCAGCATTTT.